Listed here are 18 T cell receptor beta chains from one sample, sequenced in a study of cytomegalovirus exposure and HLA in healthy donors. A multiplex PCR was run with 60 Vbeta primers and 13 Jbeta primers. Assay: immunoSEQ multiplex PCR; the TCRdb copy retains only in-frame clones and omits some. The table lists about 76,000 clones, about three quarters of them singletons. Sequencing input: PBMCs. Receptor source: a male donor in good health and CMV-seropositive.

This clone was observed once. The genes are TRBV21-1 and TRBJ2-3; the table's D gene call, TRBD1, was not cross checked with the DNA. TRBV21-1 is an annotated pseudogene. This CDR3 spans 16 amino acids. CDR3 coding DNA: TGTGCCAGCAGCAAGTTCGGAGAGACAGGGAGCCGTACGCAGTATTTT. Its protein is CASSKFGETGSRTQYF.

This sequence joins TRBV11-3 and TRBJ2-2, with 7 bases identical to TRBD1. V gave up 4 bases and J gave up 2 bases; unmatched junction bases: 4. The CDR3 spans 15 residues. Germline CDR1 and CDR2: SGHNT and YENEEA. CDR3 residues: CASSSGQRNTGELFF. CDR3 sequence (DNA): TGTGCCAGCAGCTCGGGACAGCGAAACACCGGGGAGCTGTTTTTT.

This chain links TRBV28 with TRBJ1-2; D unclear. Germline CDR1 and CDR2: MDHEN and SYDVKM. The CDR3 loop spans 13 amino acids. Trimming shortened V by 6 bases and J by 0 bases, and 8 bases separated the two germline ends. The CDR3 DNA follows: TGTGCCAGCAGCATCATAGCTAACTATGGCTACACCTTC. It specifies CASSIIANYGYTF.

CDR3 DNA: TGTGCCAGCGCGTTACGTTACAATGAGCAGTTCTTC. Its protein product is CASALRYNEQFF. The chain has TRBV28 and TRBJ2-1; D call uncertain. The CDR3 contains 12 residues. The ends were cut back, 8 bases at V and 4 bases at J, with 9 bases in the middle. Per germline, CDR1 MDHEN and CDR2 SYDVKM.

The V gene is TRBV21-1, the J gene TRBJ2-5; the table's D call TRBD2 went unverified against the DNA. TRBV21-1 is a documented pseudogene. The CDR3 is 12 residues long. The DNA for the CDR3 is TGTGCCAGCAGCACCCGGCGGAGGACCCAGTACTTC. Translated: CASSTRRRTQYF.

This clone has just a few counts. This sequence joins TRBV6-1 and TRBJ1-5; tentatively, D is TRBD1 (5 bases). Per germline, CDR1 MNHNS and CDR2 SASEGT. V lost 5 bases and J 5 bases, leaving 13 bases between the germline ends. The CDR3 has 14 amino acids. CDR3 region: CASSQRGWDQPQHF. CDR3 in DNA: TGTGCCAGCAGTCAAAGGGGCTGGGATCAGCCCCAGCATTTT.

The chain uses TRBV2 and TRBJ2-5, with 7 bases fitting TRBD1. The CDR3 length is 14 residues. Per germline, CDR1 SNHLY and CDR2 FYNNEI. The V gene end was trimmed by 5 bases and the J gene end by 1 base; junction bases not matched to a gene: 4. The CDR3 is CASSPQGFQETQYF. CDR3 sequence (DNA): TGTGCCAGCAGTCCACAGGGGTTCCAAGAGACCCAGTACTTC.

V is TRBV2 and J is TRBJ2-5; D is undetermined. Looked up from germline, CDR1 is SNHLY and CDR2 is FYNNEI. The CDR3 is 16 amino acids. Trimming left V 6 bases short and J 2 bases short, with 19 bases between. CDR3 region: CASRYGDLARQETQYF. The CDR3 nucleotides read TGTGCCAGCAGATATGGAGATTTGGCTAGACAAGAGACCCAGTACTTC.

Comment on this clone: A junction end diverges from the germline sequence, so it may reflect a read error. The CDR3 DNA is TGTGTCAGCAGCCCCGTCGGGGCAGGGGCTGATAACACTGAAGCTTTCTTT. This codes for CVSSPVGAGADNTEAFF. The genes are TRBV5-6 and TRBJ1-1; perhaps TRBD1 as D (6 bases). The V gene's germline CDR1 is SGHDT and CDR2 YYEEEE. This CDR3 is 17 amino acids long.

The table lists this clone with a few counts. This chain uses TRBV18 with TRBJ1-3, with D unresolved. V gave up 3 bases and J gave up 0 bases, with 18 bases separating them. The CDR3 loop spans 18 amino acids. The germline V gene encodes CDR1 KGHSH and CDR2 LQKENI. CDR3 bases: TGTGCCAGCTCACCGAGGGAAAAAAGGAGATTCTCTGGAAACACCATATATTTT. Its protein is CASSPREKRRFSGNTIYF.

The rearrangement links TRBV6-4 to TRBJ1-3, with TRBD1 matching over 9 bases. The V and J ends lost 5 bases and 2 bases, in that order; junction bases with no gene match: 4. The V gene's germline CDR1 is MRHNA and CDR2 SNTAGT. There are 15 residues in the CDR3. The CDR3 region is CASSPGQGAGNTIYF. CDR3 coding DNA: TGTGCCAGCAGTCCGGGACAGGGTGCTGGAAACACCATATATTTT.

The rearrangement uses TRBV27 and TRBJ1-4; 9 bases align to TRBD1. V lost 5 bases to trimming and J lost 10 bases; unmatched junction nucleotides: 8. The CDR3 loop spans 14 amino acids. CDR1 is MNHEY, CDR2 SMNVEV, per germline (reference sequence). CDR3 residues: CASSPGTGFGKLFF. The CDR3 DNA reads TGTGCCAGCAGTCCCGGGACAGGGTTTGGAAAACTGTTTTTT.

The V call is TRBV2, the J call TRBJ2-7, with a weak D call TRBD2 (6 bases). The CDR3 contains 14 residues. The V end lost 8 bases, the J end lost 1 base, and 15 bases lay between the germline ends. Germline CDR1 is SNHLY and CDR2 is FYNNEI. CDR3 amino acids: CASVRSGTSYEQYF. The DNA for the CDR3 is TGTGCCAGCGTCCGTAGCGGAACTTCCTACGAGCAGTACTTC.

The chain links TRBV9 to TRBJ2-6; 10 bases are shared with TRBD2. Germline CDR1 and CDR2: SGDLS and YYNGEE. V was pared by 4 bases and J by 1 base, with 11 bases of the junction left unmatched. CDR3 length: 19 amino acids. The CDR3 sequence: CASSRGLAGGGSGANVLTF. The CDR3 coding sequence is TGTGCCAGCAGCCGTGGGTTAGCGGGAGGTGGGTCTGGGGCCAACGTCCTGACTTTC.

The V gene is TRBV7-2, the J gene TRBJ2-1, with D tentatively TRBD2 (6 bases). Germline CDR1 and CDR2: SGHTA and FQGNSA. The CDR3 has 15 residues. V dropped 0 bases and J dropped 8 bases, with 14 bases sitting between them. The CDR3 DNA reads TGTGCCAGCAGCTTAGCGCTAAGCTCGGGGGATGAGCAGTTCTTC. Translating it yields CASSLALSSGDEQFF.

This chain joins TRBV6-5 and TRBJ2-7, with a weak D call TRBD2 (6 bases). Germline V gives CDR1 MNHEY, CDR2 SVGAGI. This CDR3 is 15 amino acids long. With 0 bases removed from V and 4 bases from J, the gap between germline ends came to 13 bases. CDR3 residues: CASSYSAHGGYEQYF. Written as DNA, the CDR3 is TGTGCCAGCAGTTACTCGGCGCACGGAGGGTACGAGCAGTACTTC.

CDR3 sequence (DNA): TGTGCCAGCAGCGTAGATGGGGGACTAGCGGGAGTCACCGGGGAGCTGTTTTTT. Its translation is CASSVDGGLAGVTGELFF. This chain connects TRBV9 to TRBJ2-2, with 14 bases aligning to TRBD2. This CDR3 is built from 18 residues. CDR1 is SGDLS, CDR2 YYNGEE, per germline. The J segment lost 4 bases and the V segment lost 0 bases, leaving 5 bases of the junction unmatched.

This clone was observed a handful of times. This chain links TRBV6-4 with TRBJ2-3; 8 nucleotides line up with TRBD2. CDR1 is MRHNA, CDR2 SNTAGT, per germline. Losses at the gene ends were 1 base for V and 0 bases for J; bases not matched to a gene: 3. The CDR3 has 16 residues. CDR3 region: CASSDFAGGSTDTQYF. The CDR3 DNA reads TGTGCCAGCAGTGACTTTGCGGGGGGAAGCACAGATACGCAGTATTTT.